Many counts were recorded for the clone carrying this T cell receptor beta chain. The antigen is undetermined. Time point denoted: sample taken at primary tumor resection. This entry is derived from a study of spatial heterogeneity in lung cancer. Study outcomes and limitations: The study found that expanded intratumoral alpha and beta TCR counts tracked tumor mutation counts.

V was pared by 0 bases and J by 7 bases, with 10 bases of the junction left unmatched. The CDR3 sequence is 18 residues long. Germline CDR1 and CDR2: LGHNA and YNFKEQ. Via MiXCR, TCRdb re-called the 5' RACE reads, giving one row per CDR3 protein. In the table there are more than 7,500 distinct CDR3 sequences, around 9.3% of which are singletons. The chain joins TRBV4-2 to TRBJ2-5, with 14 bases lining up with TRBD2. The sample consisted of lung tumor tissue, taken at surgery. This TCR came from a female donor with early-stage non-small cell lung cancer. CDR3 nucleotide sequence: TGTGCCAGCAGCCAAGATCGGGGACTAGCGGGGGCTCACGGGACCCAGTACTTC. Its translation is CASSQDRGLAGAHGTQYF.